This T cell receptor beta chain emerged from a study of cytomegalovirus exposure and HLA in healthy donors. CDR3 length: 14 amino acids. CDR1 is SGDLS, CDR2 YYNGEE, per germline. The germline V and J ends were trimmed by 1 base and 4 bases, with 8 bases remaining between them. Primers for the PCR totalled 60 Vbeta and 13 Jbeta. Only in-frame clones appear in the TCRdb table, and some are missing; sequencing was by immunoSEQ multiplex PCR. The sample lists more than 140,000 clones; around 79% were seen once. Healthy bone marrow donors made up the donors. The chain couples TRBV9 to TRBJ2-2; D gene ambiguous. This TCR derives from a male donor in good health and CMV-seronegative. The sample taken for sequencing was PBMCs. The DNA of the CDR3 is TGTGCCAGCAGCGTACTAACGATCACCGGGGAGCTGTTTTTT. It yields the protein CASSVLTITGELFF.